This is a list of T cell receptor beta chains from one sample in a study of T cells in Graves' hyperthyroidism and ophthalmopathy. TCRdb re-called the multiplex PCR reads through MiXCR, storing one row per CDR3 protein. The repertoire holds about 840,000 distinct CDR3 sequences, with roughly 37% as singletons. Material for sequencing was blood. All receptors derive from a man aged 18 to 30 with Graves' hyperthyroidism. The CDR3 runs from the conserved cysteine through the conserved F or W. Fields, in order: CDR3 protein, CDR3 DNA, V gene, clone size, D gene, J gene. The D gene is left open where the match is weak. Clone size is given for some rows only: seen once, a few or many times, or a class if the clone is expanded.

cdr3_aa: CASSHTGGTEAFF
cdr3_nt: TGTGCCAGCAGCCACACAGGGGGCACTGAAGCTTTCTTT
v_call: TRBV13
clone_size: few
d_call: TRBD1
j_call: TRBJ1-1

cdr3_aa: CASSLELGRSNTEAFF
cdr3_nt: TGTGCCAGCAGCTTAGAATTGGGACGTTCGAACACTGAAGCTTTCTTT
v_call: TRBV7-2
clone_size: NA
d_call: NA
j_call: TRBJ1-1

cdr3_aa: CSIGGQLFLNTGELFF
cdr3_nt: TGCAGTATAGGGGGGCAGCTTTTTCTGAACACCGGGGAGCTGTTTTTT
v_call: TRBV29-1
clone_size: NA
d_call: NA
j_call: TRBJ2-2

cdr3_aa: CASLGASGANVLTF
cdr3_nt: TGTGCCAGCCTAGGAGCCTCTGGGGCCAACGTCCTGACTTTC
v_call: TRBV2
clone_size: many
d_call: NA
j_call: TRBJ2-6

cdr3_aa: CASSGTGIPYEQYF
cdr3_nt: TGTGCCAGCAGCGGAACAGGGATTCCTTACGAGCAGTACTTC
v_call: TRBV10-3
clone_size: NA
d_call: NA
j_call: TRBJ2-7

cdr3_aa: CASTGTGDNQPQHF
cdr3_nt: TGTGCCAGCACGGGGACGGGCGACAATCAGCCCCAGCATTTT
v_call: TRBV6-1
clone_size: few
d_call: NA
j_call: TRBJ1-5

cdr3_aa: CASSLIRVFLFSPLHF
cdr3_nt: TGTGCCAGCAGCTTAATCAGGGTGTTCCTATTTTCACCCCTCCACTTT
v_call: TRBV7-3
clone_size: NA
d_call: NA
j_call: TRBJ1-6

cdr3_aa: CASSATGQNQPQHF
cdr3_nt: TGTGCCAGTAGTGCGACGGGACAGAATCAGCCCCAGCATTTT
v_call: TRBV19
clone_size: many
d_call: TRBD1
j_call: TRBJ1-5

cdr3_aa: CAISADRESNNSPLHF
cdr3_nt: TGTGCCATCAGCGCGGACAGGGAGAGTAATAATTCACCCCTCCACTTT
v_call: TRBV10-3
clone_size: many
d_call: TRBD1
j_call: TRBJ1-6

cdr3_aa: CASSQDMREGETQYF
cdr3_nt: TGTGCCAGCAGCCAAGACATGAGAGAGGGGGAGACCCAGTACTTC
v_call: TRBV3-1
clone_size: few
d_call: NA
j_call: TRBJ2-5

cdr3_aa: CASRSLRGNTEAFF
cdr3_nt: TGTGCCAGCAGATCTCTCCGGGGGAACACTGAAGCTTTCTTT
v_call: TRBV7-2
clone_size: many
d_call: NA
j_call: TRBJ1-1

cdr3_aa: CASNGHSRSLSYEQYF
cdr3_nt: TGTGCCAGTAACGGTCACAGCCGTTCTCTAAGCTACGAGCAGTACTTC
v_call: TRBV19
clone_size: few
d_call: NA
j_call: TRBJ2-7

cdr3_aa: CASSYGDPSVAPQPQHF
cdr3_nt: TGTGCCAGCAGTTACGGGGACCCCAGTGTAGCTCCCCAGCCCCAGCATTTT
v_call: TRBV10-3
clone_size: NA
d_call: NA
j_call: TRBJ1-5

cdr3_aa: CSAGPQDTQYF
cdr3_nt: TGCAGTGCTGGGCCCCAGGATACGCAGTATTTT
v_call: TRBV20-1
clone_size: NA
d_call: NA
j_call: TRBJ2-3

cdr3_aa: CASTQQGAGQPQHF
cdr3_nt: TGTGCCAGCACCCAACAGGGGGCGGGTCAGCCCCAGCATTTT
v_call: TRBV12-3/TRBV12-4
clone_size: many
d_call: TRBD1
j_call: TRBJ1-5

cdr3_aa: CASSLRRTGELFF
cdr3_nt: TGTGCCAGCAGCTTAAGACGGACCGGGGAGCTGTTTTTT
v_call: TRBV5-1
clone_size: many
d_call: NA
j_call: TRBJ2-2

cdr3_aa: CAISEGDENQPQYF
cdr3_nt: TGTGCCATCAGTGAAGGGGACGAGAATCAGCCCCAGTACTTC
v_call: TRBV10-3
clone_size: NA
d_call: NA
j_call: TRBJ2-5

cdr3_aa: CASSDNSGSSYEQYF
cdr3_nt: TGTGCCAGCAGTGATAATAGTGGAAGCTCCTACGAGCAGTACTTC
v_call: TRBV2
clone_size: NA
d_call: NA
j_call: TRBJ2-7

cdr3_aa: CSSQGDLNTEAFF
cdr3_nt: TGCAGCTCCCAGGGGGACCTGAACACTGAAGCTTTCTTT
v_call: TRBV29-1
clone_size: NA
d_call: TRBD1
j_call: TRBJ1-1

cdr3_aa: CASKDGANYGYTF
cdr3_nt: TGTGCCAGTAAGGACGGAGCTAACTATGGCTACACCTTC
v_call: TRBV6-1
clone_size: NA
d_call: NA
j_call: TRBJ1-2

cdr3_aa: CASSDRGSGGYGYTF
cdr3_nt: TGTGCCAGCAGTGATCGCGGATCCGGAGGCTATGGCTACACCTTC
v_call: TRBV6-4
clone_size: few
d_call: NA
j_call: TRBJ1-2

cdr3_aa: CASSVGTSGTETQYF
cdr3_nt: TGTGCCAGCAGCGTAGGGACTAGCGGGACAGAGACCCAGTACTTC
v_call: TRBV9
clone_size: NA
d_call: TRBD2
j_call: TRBJ2-5

cdr3_aa: CSVEGRDTEAFF
cdr3_nt: TGCAGCGTTGAAGGCAGGGACACTGAAGCTTTCTTT
v_call: TRBV29-1
clone_size: few
d_call: NA
j_call: TRBJ1-1

cdr3_aa: CASSPLRAGREETQYF
cdr3_nt: TGTGCCAGCAGCCCCCTTCGGGCAGGGAGGGAAGAGACCCAGTACTTC
v_call: TRBV7-9
clone_size: NA
d_call: TRBD2
j_call: TRBJ2-5

cdr3_aa: CASSRDRGEVIYGYTF
cdr3_nt: TGTGCCAGCAGTCGGGACAGGGGGGAAGTGATCTATGGCTACACCTTC
v_call: TRBV5-5
clone_size: NA
d_call: TRBD1
j_call: TRBJ1-2

cdr3_aa: CASRKGTLEETQYF
cdr3_nt: TGTGCCAGTAGGAAGGGGACATTGGAGGAGACCCAGTACTTC
v_call: TRBV19
clone_size: NA
d_call: NA
j_call: TRBJ2-5

cdr3_aa: CASRRDEGGYGYTF
cdr3_nt: TGTGCCAGCCGGCGGGACGAGGGCGGGTATGGCTACACCTTC
v_call: TRBV2
clone_size: NA
d_call: NA
j_call: TRBJ1-2

cdr3_aa: CASRRSGQGGNSPLHF
cdr3_nt: TGTGCCAGCAGGCGCTCGGGACAGGGAGGAAATTCACCCCTCCACTTT
v_call: TRBV6-6
clone_size: few
d_call: TRBD1
j_call: TRBJ1-6

cdr3_aa: CSASAIPQGARPQHF
cdr3_nt: TGCAGTGCTAGCGCTATCCCTCAGGGGGCGAGGCCCCAGCATTTT
v_call: TRBV20-1
clone_size: NA
d_call: TRBD1
j_call: TRBJ1-5

cdr3_aa: CSAPDRGLYEQYF
cdr3_nt: TGCAGTGCTCCAGACAGGGGATTATACGAGCAGTACTTC
v_call: TRBV20-1
clone_size: few
d_call: TRBD1
j_call: TRBJ2-7

cdr3_aa: CATSLLDRGLETQYF
cdr3_nt: TGTGCCACCTCGCTTCTCGACAGGGGGCTGGAGACCCAGTACTTC
v_call: TRBV15
clone_size: NA
d_call: TRBD1
j_call: TRBJ2-5

cdr3_aa: CTAQGGGQPQHF
cdr3_nt: TGCACTGCACAGGGAGGCGGTCAGCCCCAGCATTTT
v_call: TRBV20-1
clone_size: many
d_call: NA
j_call: TRBJ1-5

cdr3_aa: CASSEGDFSYEQYF
cdr3_nt: TGTGCCAGCAGTGAAGGGGACTTTTCCTACGAGCAGTACTTC
v_call: TRBV2
clone_size: few
d_call: NA
j_call: TRBJ2-7

cdr3_aa: CASSEGVHGYTF
cdr3_nt: TGTGCCAGCAGTGAAGGGGTTCATGGCTACACCTTC
v_call: TRBV6-1
clone_size: NA
d_call: NA
j_call: TRBJ1-2

cdr3_aa: CASTLAGSREETQYF
cdr3_nt: TGTGCCAGTACCCTGGCAGGATCAAGGGAAGAGACCCAGTACTTC
v_call: TRBV19
clone_size: many
d_call: NA
j_call: TRBJ2-5

cdr3_aa: CASSLSRGQGNQPQHF
cdr3_nt: TGTGCCAGCAGCTTAAGTCGGGGGCAAGGCAATCAGCCCCAGCATTTT
v_call: TRBV7-9
clone_size: many
d_call: NA
j_call: TRBJ1-5

cdr3_aa: CATSGTESNQPQHF
cdr3_nt: TGTGCCACCTCCGGGACGGAGAGCAATCAGCCCCAGCATTTT
v_call: TRBV10-3
clone_size: many
d_call: NA
j_call: TRBJ1-5

cdr3_aa: CASSKWTGSSYEQYF
cdr3_nt: TGTGCCAGCAGCAAATGGACAGGGAGCTCCTACGAGCAGTACTTC
v_call: TRBV9
clone_size: NA
d_call: TRBD1
j_call: TRBJ2-7

cdr3_aa: CASNLARGASQETQYF
cdr3_nt: TGTGCCAGCAACCTAGCAAGGGGCGCCTCTCAAGAGACCCAGTACTTC
v_call: TRBV5-2
clone_size: NA
d_call: NA
j_call: TRBJ2-5

cdr3_aa: CASSPRTARSYEQYF
cdr3_nt: TGTGCCAGCAGCCCGCGGACGGCTCGCTCCTACGAGCAGTACTTC
v_call: TRBV7-6
clone_size: NA
d_call: NA
j_call: TRBJ2-7

cdr3_aa: CASSFGGITEKLFF
cdr3_nt: TGTGCCAGCAGTTTTGGGGGCATTACTGAAAAACTGTTTTTT
v_call: TRBV2
clone_size: NA
d_call: NA
j_call: TRBJ1-4

cdr3_aa: CASSRSDRGAGNTIYF
cdr3_nt: TGTGCCAGCAGCCGAAGCGACAGGGGAGCCGGAAACACCATATATTTT
v_call: TRBV7-6
clone_size: many
d_call: TRBD1
j_call: TRBJ1-3

cdr3_aa: CASSLVGQGVYEQYF
cdr3_nt: TGTGCCAGCAGCTTAGTAGGACAGGGCGTCTACGAGCAGTACTTC
v_call: TRBV7-2
clone_size: NA
d_call: TRBD1
j_call: TRBJ2-7

cdr3_aa: CASSQAPTGSEQYF
cdr3_nt: TGCGCCAGCAGCCAAGCTCCTACAGGGTCCGAGCAGTACTTC
v_call: TRBV4-1
clone_size: few
d_call: NA
j_call: TRBJ2-7

cdr3_aa: CASSESRTGPVGPQHF
cdr3_nt: TGTGCCAGCAGTGAATCGAGGACAGGGCCCGTCGGGCCCCAGCATTTT
v_call: TRBV25-1
clone_size: NA
d_call: TRBD1
j_call: TRBJ1-5

cdr3_aa: CSVGTQKGGYTF
cdr3_nt: TGCAGCGTTGGGACGCAAAAAGGCGGCTACACCTTC
v_call: TRBV29-1
clone_size: NA
d_call: NA
j_call: TRBJ1-2

cdr3_aa: CASSLGTQGTSYEQYF
cdr3_nt: TGTGCCAGCAGCTTAGGTACCCAGGGGACCTCCTACGAGCAGTACTTC
v_call: TRBV7-2
clone_size: many
d_call: NA
j_call: TRBJ2-7

cdr3_aa: CSAADSTYEQYF
cdr3_nt: TGCAGCGCCGCGGACAGTACCTACGAGCAGTACTTC
v_call: TRBV29-1
clone_size: NA
d_call: NA
j_call: TRBJ2-7

cdr3_aa: CASSAGLYQETQYF
cdr3_nt: TGTGCCAGCAGCGCCGGACTTTACCAAGAGACCCAGTACTTC
v_call: TRBV9
clone_size: many
d_call: NA
j_call: TRBJ2-5

cdr3_aa: CARSQRNTGELFF
cdr3_nt: TGTGCTAGGAGCCAGCGGAACACCGGGGAGCTGTTTTTT
v_call: TRBV2
clone_size: once
d_call: NA
j_call: TRBJ2-2

cdr3_aa: CASSEAWDNSYEQYF
cdr3_nt: TGTGCCAGCAGTGAAGCGTGGGACAACTCCTACGAGCAGTACTTC
v_call: TRBV6-1
clone_size: NA
d_call: NA
j_call: TRBJ2-7